This TCR beta chain was profiled in a study of spatial heterogeneity in lung cancer. At the level of the study: Consistent detection of more beta-chain than alpha-chain sequences was observed. General observations from the study: Ubiquitous, expanded tumor-derived TCRs were more frequently observed in blood at resection than at follow-up.

This clonotype was recorded a few times. What it binds is not known. This sample's time point: blood at routine non-recurrence follow-up after resection. TCRdb reprocessed the 5' RACE reads with MiXCR, giving one entry per CDR3 protein. The sample holds under 150,000 distinct CDR3 sequences; roughly a tenth are singletons and the top ten take approximately 24%. The sequence derives from a female donor with early-stage non-small cell lung cancer. This specimen was PBMCs, taken at follow-up.

The CDR3 DNA sequence: TGTGCCAGCACCCCGACGTCGGCTAATGAAAAACTGTTTTTT. Encoded protein: CASTPTSANEKLFF. The chain couples TRBV28 to TRBJ1-4; D is unclear. V lost 7 bases, J lost 3 bases, and 12 bases lay in between. The CDR3 covers 14 residues. CDR1 is MDHEN, CDR2 SYDVKM, per germline.